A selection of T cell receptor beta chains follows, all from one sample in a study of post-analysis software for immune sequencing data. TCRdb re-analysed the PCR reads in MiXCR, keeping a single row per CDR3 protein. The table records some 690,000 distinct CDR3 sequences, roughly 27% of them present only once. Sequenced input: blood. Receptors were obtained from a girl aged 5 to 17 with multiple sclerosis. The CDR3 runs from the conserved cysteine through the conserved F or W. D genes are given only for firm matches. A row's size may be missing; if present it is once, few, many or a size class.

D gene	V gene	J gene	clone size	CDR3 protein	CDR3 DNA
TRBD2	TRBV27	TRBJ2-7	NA	CASSWASGTRSSYEQYF	TGTGCCAGCAGTTGGGCTAGCGGGACGAGGAGCTCCTACGAGCAGTACTTC
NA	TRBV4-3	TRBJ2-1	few	CASSQGLPGREQFF	TGCGCCAGCAGCCAAGGTCTTCCTGGCAGGGAGCAGTTCTTC
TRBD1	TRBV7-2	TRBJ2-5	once	CASSLGTGMRETQYF	TGTGCCAGCAGCCTCGGGACAGGGATGCGGGAGACCCAGTACTTC
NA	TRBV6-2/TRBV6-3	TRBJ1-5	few	CASSTGGHQPQHF	TGTGCCAGCAGTACCGGGGGGCATCAGCCCCAGCATTTT
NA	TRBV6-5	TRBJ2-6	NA	CASRYSTADSGANVLTF	TGTGCCAGCAGATACTCCACAGCGGACTCTGGGGCCAACGTCCTGACTTTC
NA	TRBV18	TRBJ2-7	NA	CASSPQVRGGGRYEQYF	TGTGCCAGCTCACCACAGGTTCGGGGCGGCGGAAGGTACGAGCAGTACTTC
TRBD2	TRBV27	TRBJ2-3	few	CASKPSGLAGTDTQYF	TGTGCCAGCAAACCCTCCGGACTAGCGGGTACAGATACGCAGTATTTT
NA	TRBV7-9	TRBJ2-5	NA	CASSYGERETQYF	TGTGCCAGCAGTTACGGGGAGAGGGAGACCCAGTACTTC
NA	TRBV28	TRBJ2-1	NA	CASRMDYLNNEQFF	TGTGCCAGCAGGATGGACTACCTAAACAATGAGCAGTTCTTC
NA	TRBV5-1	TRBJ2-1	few	CASRPGPNNEQFF	TGCGCCAGCAGACCGGGACCTAACAATGAGCAGTTCTTC
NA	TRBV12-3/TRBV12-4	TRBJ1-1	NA	CASSLPSGVFTEAFF	TGTGCCAGCAGTTTGCCCTCAGGGGTATTTACTGAAGCTTTCTTT
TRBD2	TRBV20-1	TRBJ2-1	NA	CSVGSRGGSNEQFF	TGCAGTGTAGGATCGCGGGGGGGCAGTAATGAGCAGTTCTTC
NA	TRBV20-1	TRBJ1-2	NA	CSARSEGKAYGYTF	TGCAGTGCTAGGTCGGAGGGGAAGGCCTATGGCTACACCTTC
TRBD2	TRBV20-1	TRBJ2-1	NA	CSARGFAGGRNEQFF	TGCAGTGCTAGAGGATTCGCGGGGGGGCGGAATGAGCAGTTCTTC
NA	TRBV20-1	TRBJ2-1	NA	CSARIVGGYNEQFF	TGCAGTGCTAGGATAGTAGGGGGGTACAATGAGCAGTTCTTC
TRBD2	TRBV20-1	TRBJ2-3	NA	CSASKRGTSGEVDTQYF	TGCAGTGCTTCAAAACGGGGGACTAGTGGCGAGGTCGATACGCAGTATTTT
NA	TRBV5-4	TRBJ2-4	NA	CASSPTGGGAKNIQYF	TGTGCCAGCAGCCCTACGGGTGGTGGGGCCAAAAACATTCAGTACTTC
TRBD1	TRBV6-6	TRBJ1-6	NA	CASRTDRDSPLHF	TGTGCCAGCAGAACGGACAGGGACTCACCCCTCCACTTT
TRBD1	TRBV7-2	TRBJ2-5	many	CASSLGQGQETQYF	TGTGCCAGCAGCTTGGGACAGGGCCAAGAGACCCAGTACTTC
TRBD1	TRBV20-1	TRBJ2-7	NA	CSAGYRDRVTTYEQYF	TGCAGTGCTGGTTACCGGGACAGGGTAACAACCTACGAGCAGTACTTC
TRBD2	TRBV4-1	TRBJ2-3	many	CASSQRGGGSSTDTQYF	TGCGCCAGCAGCCAAAGGGGCGGGGGAAGCAGCACAGATACGCAGTATTTT
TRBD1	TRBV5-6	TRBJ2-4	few	CASSPPGQKNIQYF	TGTGCCAGCAGCCCGCCGGGACAGAAAAACATTCAGTACTTC
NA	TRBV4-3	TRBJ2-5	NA	CASSQDYGVGETQYF	TGCGCCAGCAGCCAAGATTACGGGGTGGGAGAGACCCAGTACTTC
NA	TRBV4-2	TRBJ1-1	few	CASSQASRGTEAFF	TGTGCCAGCAGCCAAGCGTCTCGAGGGACTGAAGCTTTCTTT
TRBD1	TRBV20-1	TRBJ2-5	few	CSARDTGAGETQYF	TGCAGTGCTAGAGATACAGGGGCAGGAGAGACCCAGTACTTC
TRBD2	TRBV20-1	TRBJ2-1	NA	CSALGAGGRGEQFF	TGCAGTGCTCTTGGAGCGGGAGGGAGGGGTGAGCAGTTCTTC
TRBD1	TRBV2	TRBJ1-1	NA	CARSTGANTEAFF	TGTGCCAGATCGACAGGGGCGAACACTGAAGCTTTCTTT
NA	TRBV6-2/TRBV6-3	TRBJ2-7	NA	CASTDGPDLPSYEQYF	TGTGCCAGCACCGACGGACCGGATCTCCCTTCCTACGAGCAGTACTTC
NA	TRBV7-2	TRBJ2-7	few	CASSLEGGTLYEQYF	TGTGCCAGCAGCTTAGAGGGCGGGACCCTCTACGAGCAGTACTTC
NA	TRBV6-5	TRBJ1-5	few	CATMRAGVGQPQHF	TGTGCCACGATGCGGGCGGGGGTCGGACAGCCCCAGCATTTT
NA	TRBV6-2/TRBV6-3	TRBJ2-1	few	CASSSHPMAATRYNEQFF	TGTGCCAGCAGTTCACACCCCATGGCAGCCACTAGGTACAATGAGCAGTTCTTC
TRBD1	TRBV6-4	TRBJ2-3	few	CASSRTGFGTDTQYF	TGTGCCAGCAGTCGGACAGGGTTCGGCACAGATACGCAGTATTTT
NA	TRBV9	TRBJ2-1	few	CASSVEPNGVRAVFF	TGTGCCAGCAGCGTAGAGCCTAACGGGGTTAGGGCCGTGTTCTTC
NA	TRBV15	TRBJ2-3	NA	CATVQVGTDTQYF	TGTGCCACCGTCCAGGTTGGCACAGATACGCAGTATTTT
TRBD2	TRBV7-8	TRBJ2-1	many	CASSSTGTSGRTEQFF	TGTGCCAGCAGCTCGACAGGGACTAGCGGGAGAACTGAGCAGTTCTTC
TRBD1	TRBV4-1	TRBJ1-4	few	CASSQDGTGGYEKLFF	TGCGCCAGCAGCCAGGATGGGACAGGGGGCTATGAAAAACTGTTTTTT
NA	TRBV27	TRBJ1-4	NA	CASRGRANEKLFF	TGTGCCAGCCGGGGGCGAGCTAATGAAAAACTGTTTTTT
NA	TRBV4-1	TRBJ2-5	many	CASSQRHTRQETQYF	TGCGCCAGCAGTCAAAGACACACTCGACAAGAGACCCAGTACTTC
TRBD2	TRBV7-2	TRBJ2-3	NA	CASSLAAAGGDTQYF	TGTGCCAGCAGCTTAGCGGCCGCGGGAGGAGATACGCAGTATTTT
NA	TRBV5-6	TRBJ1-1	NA	CASSGGRHYEAFF	TGTGCCAGCAGCGGGGGGAGACACTATGAAGCTTTCTTT
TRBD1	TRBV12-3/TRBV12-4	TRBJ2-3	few	CASSPRGQGDADTQYF	TGTGCCAGCAGTCCCAGGGGACAGGGCGATGCAGATACGCAGTATTTT
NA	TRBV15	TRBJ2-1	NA	CATSTGTLGNEQFF	TGTGCCACCAGCACAGGGACATTGGGGAATGAGCAGTTCTTC
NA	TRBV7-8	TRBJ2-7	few	CASSLAGSAAREQYF	TGTGCCAGCAGCTTAGCAGGCAGCGCGGCTCGCGAGCAGTACTTC
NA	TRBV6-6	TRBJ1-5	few	CASSGSGRGIQPQHF	TGTGCCAGCAGTGGGTCGGGGAGGGGGATTCAGCCCCAGCATTTT
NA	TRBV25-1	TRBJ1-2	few	CASSEEVYYGYTF	TGTGCCAGCAGTGAAGAGGTGTATTATGGTTACACCTTC
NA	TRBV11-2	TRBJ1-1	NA	CASSPREATEAFF	TGTGCCAGCAGCCCCCGAGAGGCGACTGAAGCTTTCTTT